The sequence of this T cell receptor beta chain was determined in a study of response to subunit inactivated influenza vaccine. General study points: Authors suggested seasonal influenza vaccinations each recruit few new T cells.

TCRdb passed the RT-PCR reads through MiXCR, listing each CDR3 protein once. This repertoire shows 290,000 or so distinct CDR3 sequences, approximately 23% found once; its top ten account for around 10%. This clonotype was picked up one time. Its antigen remains unidentified. At one end, the junction sequence differs from germline, possibly due to a read error. This CDR3 contains 17 residues. Germline CDR1 and CDR2: DFQATT and SNEGSKA (reference sequence). This sequence joins TRBV20-1 and TRBJ2-7; 12 bases are a match to TRBD2. This TCR derives from a man between 50 and 69 years old who received an inactivated influenza vaccine. The starting material was PBMCs from blood, obtained less than 22 months after vaccination. CDR3 nucleotides: TGCAGCGCTAGAGATTTCCGGAGACTAGCGGGAGCTAACGAGCAGTACTTC. Encoded protein: CSARDFRRLAGANEQYF.